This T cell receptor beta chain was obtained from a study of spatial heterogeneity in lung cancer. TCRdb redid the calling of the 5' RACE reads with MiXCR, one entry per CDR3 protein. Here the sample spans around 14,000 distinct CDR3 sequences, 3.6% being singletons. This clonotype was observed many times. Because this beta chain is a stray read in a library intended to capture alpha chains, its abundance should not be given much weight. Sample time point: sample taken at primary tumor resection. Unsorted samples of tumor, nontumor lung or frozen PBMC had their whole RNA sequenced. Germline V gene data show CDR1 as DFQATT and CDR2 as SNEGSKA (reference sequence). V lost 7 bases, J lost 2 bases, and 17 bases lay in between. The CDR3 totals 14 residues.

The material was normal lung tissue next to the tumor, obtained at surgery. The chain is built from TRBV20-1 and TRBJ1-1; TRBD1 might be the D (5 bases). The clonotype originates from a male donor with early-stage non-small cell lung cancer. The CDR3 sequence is CSVLYGDSNTEAFF. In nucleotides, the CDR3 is TGCAGTGTCCTTTACGGAGACAGTAACACTGAAGCTTTCTTT.